Below, 4 T cell receptor beta chains from the same sample are listed, as sequenced in a study of T-cell memory formation after mild COVID-19. TCRdb re-called the 5' RACE reads with MiXCR, one entry per CDR3 protein. The repertoire holds 450,000 to 650,000 distinct CDR3 sequences, with about a fifth as singletons. Source material: PBMCs or a T cell subset sorted from them (not recorded which). These TCRs come from an adult woman who had mild COVID-19 (a few samples of this study predate the infection). Cell type and time point are not known.

This clonotype turned up a few times. The chain has TRBV12-3 or TRBV12-4 and TRBJ1-2; no clear D. The CDR3 spans 13 residues. Trimming removed 4 bases from V and 0 bases from J, with 6 bases in between. As DNA, the CDR3 is TGTGCCAGCAGTTCGACATCTAACTATGGCTACACCTTC. It specifies CASSSTSNYGYTF.

This clonotype was observed a few times. The V and J genes are TRBV15 and TRBJ1-4; D is undetermined. The germline V gene has CDR1 LNHNV and CDR2 YYDKDF (reference sequence). The CDR3 runs to 15 residues. The V end was cut by 1 base, the J end by 0 bases, with 6 bases between. The CDR3 sequence: CATSRGSATNEKLFF. CDR3 coding DNA: TGTGCCACCAGCAGAGGTTCGGCAACTAATGAAAAACTGTTTTTT.

V gene TRBV6-5 combines with J gene TRBJ2-5; D gene unclear. Trimming stripped 2 bases from V and 4 bases from J, with 14 bases between. The CDR3 has 15 residues. Germline V CDR1 and CDR2: MNHEY, SVGAGI. CDR3: CASSYRAPLGETQYF. CDR3 in DNA: TGTGCCAGCAGTTACAGGGCACCTCTGGGAGAGACCCAGTACTTC.

This clonotype was seen only a few times. The chain couples TRBV9 to TRBJ2-1, with TRBD2 as a possible D gene (6 bases). The CDR3 runs to 13 residues. The germline V and J ends were trimmed by 5 bases and 6 bases, with 12 bases remaining between them. CDR1 and CDR2 (germline): SGDLS, YYNGEE. The CDR3 protein is CASSGDFSNEQFF. The DNA for the CDR3 is TGTGCCAGCAGTGGGGACTTTTCCAATGAGCAGTTCTTC.